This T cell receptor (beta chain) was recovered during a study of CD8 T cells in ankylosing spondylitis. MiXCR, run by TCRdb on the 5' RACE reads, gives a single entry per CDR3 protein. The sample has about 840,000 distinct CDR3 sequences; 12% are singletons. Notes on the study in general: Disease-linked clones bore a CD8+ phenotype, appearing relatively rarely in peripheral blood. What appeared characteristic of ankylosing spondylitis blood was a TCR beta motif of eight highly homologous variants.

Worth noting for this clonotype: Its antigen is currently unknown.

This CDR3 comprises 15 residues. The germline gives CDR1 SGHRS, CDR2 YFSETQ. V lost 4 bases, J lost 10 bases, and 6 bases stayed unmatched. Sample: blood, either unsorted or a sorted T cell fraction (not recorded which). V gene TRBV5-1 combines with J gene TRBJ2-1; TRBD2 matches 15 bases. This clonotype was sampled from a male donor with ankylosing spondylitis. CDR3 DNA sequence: TGCGCCAGCAGCAGAGGACTAGCGGGGGGGCAAGAGCAGTTCTTC. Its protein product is CASSRGLAGGQEQFF.